Following are 6 T cell receptor beta chains from one sample sequenced in a study of lymphopenia after photon versus proton radiotherapy. Only in-frame clones appear in the TCRdb table, and some are missing; sequencing was by immunoSEQ multiplex PCR. Here the sample spans approximately 30,000 clones, around 82% being singletons. This specimen consisted of peripheral blood, obtained from a patient treated with photon-based radiotherapy. The receptors shown here come from a man over 45 with gastric cancer.

V is TRBV6-6 and J is TRBJ2-2; 8 nucleotides agree with TRBD1. This CDR3 comprises 16 residues. The V gene end was trimmed by 0 bases and the J gene end by 2 bases; junction bases not matched to a gene: 2. Germline loops: CDR1 MNHNY, CDR2 SVGAGI (reference sequence). The DNA of the CDR3 is TGTGCCAGCAGTTACTCCGCAGGGGGCAACACCGGGGAGCTGTTTTTT. This gives the protein CASSYSAGGNTGELFF.

The rearrangement joins TRBV27 to TRBJ2-2; D may be TRBD1 or TRBD2 (6 bases each). The V end was cut by 3 bases, the J end by 6 bases, with 14 bases between. Per the germline V gene, CDR1 is MNHEY and CDR2 is SMNVEV (reference sequence). The CDR3 sequence is 15 residues long. CDR3 region: CASSFGGGRSGELFF. CDR3 DNA: TGTGCCAGCAGTTTTGGAGGGGGAAGGTCCGGGGAGCTGTTTTTT.

This clone was counted only a few times. The chain employs TRBV9 and TRBJ2-1; 9 nucleotides line up with TRBD1. The CDR3 runs to 18 residues. CDR1 SGDLS and CDR2 YYNGEE come from the germline V gene. The trim removed 3 bases at V and 8 bases at J, leaving 18 bases unmatched. The CDR3: CASSDSLKTGTGIHEQFF. CDR3 DNA sequence: TGTGCCAGCAGCGACAGCCTCAAGACCGGGACAGGGATCCATGAGCAGTTCTTC.

The J gene is TRBJ1-5, the V gene TRBV2; 7 bases are a match to TRBD1. Germline V CDR1 and CDR2: SNHLY, FYNNEI. After removal of 2 bases from V and 1 base from J, the junction contained 8 bases not matched to a gene. The CDR3 covers 17 residues. The CDR3 DNA reads TGTGCCAGCAGTGAACGAGGGGGCACCATGAGCAATCAGCCCCAGCATTTT. This encodes CASSERGGTMSNQPQHF.

This clone was seen once. The V gene is TRBV5-1, the J gene TRBJ1-4; 8 bases align to TRBD1. Germline CDR1 reads SGHRS; CDR2 reads YFSETQ. J was trimmed by 6 bases and V by 6 bases; bases with no gene match: 7. The CDR3 runs 14 residues. The CDR3 region has the DNA TGCGCCAGCAAAAAGGTGACAGGGGATGAAAAACTGTTTTTT. As protein: CASKKVTGDEKLFF.

The chain is built from TRBV5-5 and TRBJ2-7, with TRBD2 as a possible D gene (6 bases). V lost 7 bases to trimming and J lost 1 base, with 15 bases between them. The CDR3 spans 14 residues. Germline loops: CDR1 SGHKS, CDR2 YYEKEE (reference sequence). The CDR3 region is CASLSGSASYEQYF. The CDR3 DNA is TGTGCCAGCCTTTCCGGGAGCGCATCCTACGAGCAGTACTTC.